The entry that follows covers one TCR beta chain sequence. Its antigen is not known. This sample is part of a study of Ad26.COV2.S vaccination and SARS-CoV-2 variants. Across the study: Dosing was one shot or two shots 56 days apart.

The CDR3 has 13 amino acids. V lost 4 bases and J lost 8, with 12 bases in between. Germline lookup yields CDR1 SNHLY and CDR2 FYNNEI. Findings of the study overall: Breadth, reportedly substantial, characterized the spike-specific CD8+ and CD4+ T cell responses after vaccination.

Measured with immunoSEQ multiplex PCR; TCRdb has only the in-frame clones, and not every one. The sample holds 440,000 or so clones, less than 95% seen once. The treatment denotes: over 15 received Ad26.COV2.S at low or high dose, single or two shots; several received placebo; per-sample allocation not given. All samples were drawn on day 63, counting from the first vaccine or placebo injection. Sequenced material: peripheral blood, taken in a trial of Ad26.COV2.S vaccine versus placebo. The TCR originated in a person aged 18-65 years who received the Ad26.COV2.S COVID-19 vaccine or a placebo. The chain joins TRBV2 to TRBJ2-1, with D tentatively TRBD1 or TRBD2 (7 bases each). CDR3 sequence: CASSGAGGDEQFF. The DNA for the CDR3 is TGTGCCAGCAGTGGGGCAGGGGGGGATGAGCAGTTCTTC.